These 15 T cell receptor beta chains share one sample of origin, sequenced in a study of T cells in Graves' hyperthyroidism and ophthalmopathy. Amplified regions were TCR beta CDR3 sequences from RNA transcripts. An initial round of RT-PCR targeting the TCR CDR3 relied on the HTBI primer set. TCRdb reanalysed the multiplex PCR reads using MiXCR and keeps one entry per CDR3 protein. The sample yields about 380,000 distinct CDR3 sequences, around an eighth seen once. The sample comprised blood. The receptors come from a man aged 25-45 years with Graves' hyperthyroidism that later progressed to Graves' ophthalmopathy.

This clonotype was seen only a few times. CDR3 bases: TGTGCCAGCAGCCCAAGAGCCGTCTCTCGTGGGACTGAAGCTTTCTTT. Its protein product is CASSPRAVSRGTEAFF. The V gene is TRBV3-1, the J gene TRBJ1-1; D not certain. Germline V gives CDR1 LGHDT, CDR2 YNNKEL (reference sequence). Trimming removed 4 bases from V and 5 bases from J, with 20 bases in between. The CDR3 spans 16 residues.

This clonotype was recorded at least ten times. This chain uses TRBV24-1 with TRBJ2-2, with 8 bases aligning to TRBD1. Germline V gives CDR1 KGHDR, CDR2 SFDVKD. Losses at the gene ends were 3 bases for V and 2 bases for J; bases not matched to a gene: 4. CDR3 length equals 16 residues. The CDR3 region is CATSDTAGGNTGELFF. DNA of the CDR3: TGTGCCACCAGTGATACGGCAGGGGGCAACACCGGGGAGCTGTTTTTT.

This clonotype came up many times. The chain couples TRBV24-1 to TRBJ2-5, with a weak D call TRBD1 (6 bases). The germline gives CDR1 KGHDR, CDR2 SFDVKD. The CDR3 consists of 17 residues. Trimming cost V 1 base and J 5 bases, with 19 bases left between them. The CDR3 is CATSDLSSSGGFETQYF. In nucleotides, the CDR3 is TGTGCCACCAGTGATTTATCTTCGTCTGGGGGCTTTGAGACCCAGTACTTC.

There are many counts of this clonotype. The CDR3 DNA reads TGTGCCTGCTCGAAGGGGGGAAATCAGCCCCAGCATTTT. Its protein product is CACSKGGNQPQHF. The rearrangement links TRBV30 to TRBJ1-5; D perhaps matches TRBD1 (6 bases). In germline, CDR1 is GTSNPN, CDR2 SVGIG (reference sequence). CDR3 length equals 13 residues. V was cut by 6 bases and J by 4 bases, with 13 bases left in between.

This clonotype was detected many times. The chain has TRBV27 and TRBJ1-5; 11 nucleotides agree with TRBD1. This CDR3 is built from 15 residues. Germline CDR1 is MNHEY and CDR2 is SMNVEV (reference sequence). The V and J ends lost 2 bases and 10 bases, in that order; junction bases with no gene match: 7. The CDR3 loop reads CASSLRGQGVHPQHF. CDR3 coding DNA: TGTGCCAGCAGTTTAAGGGGACAGGGGGTTCATCCCCAGCATTTT.

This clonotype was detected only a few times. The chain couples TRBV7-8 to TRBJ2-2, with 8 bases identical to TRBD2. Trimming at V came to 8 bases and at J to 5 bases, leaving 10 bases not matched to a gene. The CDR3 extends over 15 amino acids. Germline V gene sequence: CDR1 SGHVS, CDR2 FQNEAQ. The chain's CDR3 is CASAREGIGTGELFF. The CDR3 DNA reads TGTGCCAGCGCCCGGGAGGGAATTGGGACCGGGGAGCTGTTTTTT. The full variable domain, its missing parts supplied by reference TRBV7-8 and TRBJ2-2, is GAGVSQSPRYKVAKRGQDVALRCDPISGHVSLFWYQQALGQGPEFLTYFQNEAQLDKSGLPSDRFFAERPEGSVSTLKIQRTQQEDSAVYLCASAREGIGTGELFFGEGSRLTVL.

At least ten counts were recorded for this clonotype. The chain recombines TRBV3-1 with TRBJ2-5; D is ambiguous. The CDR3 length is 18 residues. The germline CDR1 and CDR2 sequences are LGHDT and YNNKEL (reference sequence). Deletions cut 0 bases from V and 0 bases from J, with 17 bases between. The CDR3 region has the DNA TGTGCCAGCAGCCAAGATAACTTACCAGCCCAGTACCAAGAGACCCAGTACTTC. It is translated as CASSQDNLPAQYQETQYF.

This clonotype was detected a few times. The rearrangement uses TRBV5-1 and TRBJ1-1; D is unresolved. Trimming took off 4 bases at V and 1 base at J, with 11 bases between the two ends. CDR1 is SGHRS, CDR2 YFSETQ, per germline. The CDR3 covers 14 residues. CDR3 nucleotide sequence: TGCGCCAGCAGCGGCCTACCTGAGAACACTGAAGCTTTCTTT. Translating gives CASSGLPENTEAFF.

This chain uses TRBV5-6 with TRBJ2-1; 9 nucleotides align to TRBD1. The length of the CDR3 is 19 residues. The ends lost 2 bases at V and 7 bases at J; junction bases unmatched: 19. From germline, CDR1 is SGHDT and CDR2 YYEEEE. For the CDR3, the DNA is TGTGCCAGCAGCTTAGGGACAGGGAGACTGGGTCGTATAGGGAATGAGCAGTTCTTC. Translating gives CASSLGTGRLGRIGNEQFF. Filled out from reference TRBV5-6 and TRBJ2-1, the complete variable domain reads DAGVTQSPTHLIKTRGQQVTLRCSPKSGHDTVSWYQQALGQGPQFIFQYYEEEERQRGNFPDRFSGHQFPNYSSELNVNALLLGDSALYLCASSLGTGRLGRIGNEQFFGPGTRLTVL.

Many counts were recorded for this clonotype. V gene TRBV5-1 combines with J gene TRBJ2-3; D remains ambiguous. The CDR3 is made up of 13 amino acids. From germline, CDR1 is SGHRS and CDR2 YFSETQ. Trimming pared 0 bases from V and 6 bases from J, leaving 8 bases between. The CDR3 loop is CASSLGRQDTQYF. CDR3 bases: TGCGCCAGCAGCTTGGGTCGGCAGGATACGCAGTATTTT.

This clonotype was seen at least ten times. The DNA of the CDR3 is TGTGCCAGCAGCGTAGCACAGGCGCCCTTGTTCAATGAGCAGTTCTTC. Protein sequence: CASSVAQAPLFNEQFF. This chain connects TRBV9 to TRBJ2-1, with D perhaps TRBD1 (5 bases). This CDR3 contains 16 residues. V shed 0 bases and J shed 6 bases, with 16 bases lying between them. Germline V gene sequence: CDR1 SGDLS, CDR2 YYNGEE.

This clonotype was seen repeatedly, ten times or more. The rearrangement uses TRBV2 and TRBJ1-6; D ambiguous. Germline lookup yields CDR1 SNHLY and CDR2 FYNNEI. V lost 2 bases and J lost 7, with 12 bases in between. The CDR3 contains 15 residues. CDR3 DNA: TGTGCCAGCAGTGAACAAAGAAATCTAAATTCACCCCTCCACTTT. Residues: CASSEQRNLNSPLHF. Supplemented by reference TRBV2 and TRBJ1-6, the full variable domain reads EPEVTQTPSHQVTQMGQEVILRCVPISNHLYFYWYRQILGQKVEFLVSFYNNEISEKSEIFDDQFSVERPDGSNFTLKIRSTKLEDSAMYFCASSEQRNLNSPLHFGNGTRLTVT.

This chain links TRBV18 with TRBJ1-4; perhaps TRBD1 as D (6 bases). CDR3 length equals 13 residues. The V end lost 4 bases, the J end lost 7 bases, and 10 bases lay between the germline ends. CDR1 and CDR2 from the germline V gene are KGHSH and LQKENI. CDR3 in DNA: TGTGCCAGCTCACGGGGGACATCTGAAAAACTGTTTTTT. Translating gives CASSRGTSEKLFF. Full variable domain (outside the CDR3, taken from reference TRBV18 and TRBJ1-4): NAGVMQNPRHLVRRRGQEARLRCSPMKGHSHVYWYRQLPEEGLKFMVYLQKENIIDESGMPKERFSAEFPKEGPSILRIQQVVRGDSAAYFCASSRGTSEKLFFGSGTQLSVL.

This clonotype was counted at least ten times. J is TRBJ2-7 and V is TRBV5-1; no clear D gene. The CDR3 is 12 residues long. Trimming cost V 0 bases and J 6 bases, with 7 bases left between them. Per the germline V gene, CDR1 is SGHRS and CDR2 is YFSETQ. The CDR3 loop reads CASSLGSAEQYF. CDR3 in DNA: TGCGCCAGCAGCTTGGGCTCGGCCGAGCAGTACTTC.

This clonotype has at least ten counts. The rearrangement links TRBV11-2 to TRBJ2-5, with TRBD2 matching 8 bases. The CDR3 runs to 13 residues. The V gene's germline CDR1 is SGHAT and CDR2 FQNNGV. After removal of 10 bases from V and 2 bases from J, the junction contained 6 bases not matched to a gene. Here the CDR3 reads CATIERGQETQYF. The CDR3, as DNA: TGTGCCACCATCGAGCGGGGGCAAGAGACCCAGTACTTC.